The 26 T cell receptor beta chains in this list originate from one sample, sequenced in a study of blood T cells in healthy people across ages. The second PCR ran about 6 to 12 cycles with a sample-barcoded 5' primer and J-beta primers. MiXCR was run by TCRdb on the 5' RACE reads, yielding one entry per CDR3 protein. The sample lists about 2 million distinct CDR3 sequences; around 50% were seen once. What was sequenced was blood. The receptors were gathered from a woman aged 35 to 49 in good health.

The rearrangement joins TRBV6-2 or TRBV6-3 to TRBJ2-1; 8 bases line up with TRBD2. V was clipped by 4 bases and J by 10 bases; unmatched bases: 12. CDR3 size: 15 residues. Germline V gene sequence: CDR1 MNHEY, CDR2 SVGEGT. The CDR3 is CASSSPRGGSYEQFF. The DNA for the CDR3 is TGTGCCAGCAGTTCCCCACGGGGGGGTTCCTACGAGCAGTTCTTC.

The chain couples TRBV7-2 to TRBJ2-7; 7 bases match TRBD2. J was trimmed by 7 bases and V by 6 bases; bases with no gene match: 15. Germline CDR1 SGHTA, CDR2 FQGNSA. The CDR3 has 15 amino acids. The CDR3 DNA follows: TGTGCCAGCAGTCGCACCCGCGGGGGATACAATGAGCAGTACTTC. Amino acid sequence: CASSRTRGGYNEQYF. The full variable domain, with the rest looked up from reference TRBV7-2 and TRBJ2-7, is GAGVSQSPSNKVTEKGKDVELRCDPISGHTALYWYRQSLGQGLEFLIYFQGNSAPDKSGLPSDRFSAERTGGSVSTLTIQRTQQEDSAVYLCASSRTRGGYNEQYFGPGTRLTVT.

This clonotype has a handful of counts. The chain combines TRBV5-1 with TRBJ2-4, with D perhaps TRBD1 (5 bases). Germline lookup yields CDR1 SGHRS and CDR2 YFSETQ. Trimming left V 0 bases short and J 8 bases short, with 15 bases between. The CDR3 contains 15 residues. This chain's CDR3 is CASSLVPRDEDIQYF. The CDR3 DNA sequence: TGCGCCAGCAGCTTGGTACCCAGGGATGAAGACATTCAGTACTTC. Complete variable domain (other parts from reference TRBV5-1 and TRBJ2-4): KAGVTQTPRYLIKTRGQQVTLSCSPISGHRSVSWYQQTPGQGLQFLFEYFSETQRNKGNFPGRFSGRQFSNSRSEMNVSTLELGDSALYLCASSLVPRDEDIQYFGAGTRLSVL.

This clonotype occurred a few times. This chain links TRBV4-3 with TRBJ2-7; 8 nucleotides line up with TRBD2. The junction had 7 bases not matched to a gene; V was cut back by 5 bases and J by 4 bases. The CDR3 extends over 14 amino acids. Looked up from germline, CDR1 is LGHNA and CDR2 is YSLEER. The CDR3 coding sequence is TGCGCCAGCAGCTCTCAACAGCGGGGGTACGAGCAGTACTTC. Translating gives CASSSQQRGYEQYF.

The chain links TRBV6-5 to TRBJ1-6; no clear D gene. CDR1 and CDR2 from the germline V gene are MNHEY and SVGAGI. This CDR3 has 19 residues. Trimming took off 0 bases at V and 0 bases at J, with 15 bases between the two ends. The CDR3 here is CASSYSTSSGSSYNSPLHF. DNA for the CDR3: TGTGCCAGCAGTTACTCGACGTCTTCCGGAAGCTCCTATAATTCACCCCTCCACTTT.

The genes are TRBV4-3 and TRBJ2-1; D unresolved. V lost 2 bases, J lost 7 bases, and 9 bases lay in between. Germline V gene lookup returns CDR1 LGHNA and CDR2 YSLEER. The CDR3 is 13 residues long. CDR3 loop: CASSQPLRNEQFF. In DNA form, the CDR3 reads TGCGCCAGCAGCCAACCACTTCGGAATGAGCAGTTCTTC.

The V gene is TRBV12-3 or TRBV12-4, the J gene TRBJ2-4; 11 bases map to TRBD1. The DNA end lines up better with TRBJ2-7; the J call may be wrong. The CDR3 is 15 amino acids. CDR3 amino acids: CASRRGQGDSYEQYF. CDR3 bases: TGTGCCAGCAGGCGGGGACAGGGGGACTCCTACGAGCAGTACTTC.

This clonotype was recorded a few times. V and J are TRBV7-2 and TRBJ2-1; D not resolved. The CDR3 length is 11 residues. Trimming removed 1 base at V and 12 bases at J, with 7 bases between. CDR1 and CDR2 (germline): SGHTA, FQGNSA. The CDR3 sequence is CASSLVLVQFF. In nucleotides, the CDR3 is TGTGCCAGCAGCTTAGTGTTGGTGCAGTTCTTC.

On this clonotype itself: The junction departs from the called germline gene at one end, perhaps through a read error. The rearrangement links TRBV24-1 to TRBJ2-1, with D possibly being TRBD2 (7 bases). The J call may be incorrect, as the DNA end agrees better with TRBJ2-7. Germline loops: CDR1 KGHDR, CDR2 SFDVKD. This CDR3 region has 16 residues. The CDR3 DNA sequence: TGTGCCACTAGTGATCATCGGGGGGCCACCTACAATGAGCAGTACTTC. It is translated as CATSDHRGATYNEQYF.

This sequence joins TRBV5-1 and TRBJ1-6, with D possibly matching TRBD1 (6 bases). Trimming removed 3 bases from V and 9 bases from J, with 16 bases in between. This CDR3 spans 15 amino acids. Germline V gives CDR1 SGHRS, CDR2 YFSETQ. The CDR3 DNA is TGCGCCAGCAGCTCCCAGACAGGCGGGGGTTCACCCCTCCACTTT. Protein sequence: CASSSQTGGGSPLHF.

This clonotype has only a few counts. The chain couples TRBV20-1 to TRBJ2-5, with D possibly TRBD1 on 6 matching bases. The CDR3 covers 14 residues. In germline, CDR1 is DFQATT, CDR2 SNEGSKA (reference sequence). Between the trimmed V and J ends, which lost 7 bases and 5 bases, there was a span of 20 bases. Here the CDR3 reads CSGSRLQGSETQYF. CDR3 sequence (DNA): TGCAGTGGATCGCGCCTACAGGGATCGGAGACCCAGTACTTC.

V usage is TRBV6-5 and J usage is TRBJ2-1; 13 bases map to TRBD2. J lost 7 bases, V lost 0 bases, and 3 bases had no gene match. The germline CDR1 and CDR2 sequences are MNHEY and SVGAGI. The CDR3 has 16 residues. CDR3 DNA sequence: TGTGCCAGCAGTTACTCGACTAGCGGGGGGCGAAATGAGCAGTTCTTC. This codes for CASSYSTSGGRNEQFF.

The gene calls are TRBV12-3 or TRBV12-4 and TRBJ2-1; 13 positions match TRBD2. J was trimmed by 6 bases and V by 7 bases; bases with no gene match: 6. This CDR3 spans 15 amino acids. This CDR3 is CASMLTSGGGNEQFF. DNA of the CDR3: TGTGCCAGCATGCTTACTAGCGGGGGGGGCAATGAGCAGTTCTTC.

V and J are TRBV7-9 and TRBJ2-6; possibly TRBD1 or TRBD2 for D (6 bases each). Trimming took 5 bases from V and 0 from J, leaving 23 bases between them. The CDR3 is 20 amino acids. Germline V gives CDR1 SEHNR, CDR2 FQNEAQ (reference sequence). The CDR3 region is CASSAEVGAGSGSGANVLTF. The CDR3 coding sequence is TGTGCCAGCAGCGCCGAGGTGGGGGCGGGGTCTGGCTCTGGGGCCAACGTCCTGACTTTC.

This clonotype was recorded once. V and J are TRBV6-2 or TRBV6-3 and TRBJ2-5; 8 bases align to TRBD2. The end of the DNA fits TRBJ2-7 better, so the J call may be wrong. CDR3 length: 16 amino acids. Germline CDR1 reads MNHEY; CDR2 reads SVGEGT. The CDR3 region has the DNA TGTGCCAGCAGTTCGGGAGGGCCAGGTTTTAGGTACGAGCAGTACTTC. It codes for CASSSGGPGFRYEQYF.

This clonotype was counted between two and nine times. This chain connects TRBV7-2 to TRBJ2-4; 9 bases fit TRBD1. This CDR3 has 15 residues. The germline CDR1 and CDR2 sequences are SGHTA and FQGNSA. V dropped 2 bases and J dropped 13; count of bases not matched to a gene: 12. CDR3 loop: CASSLTGTGKWEQYF. The CDR3, as DNA: TGTGCCAGCAGCTTAACGGGGACAGGGAAATGGGAGCAGTACTTC.

This chain uses TRBV6-2 or TRBV6-3 with TRBJ1-1, with D tentatively TRBD1 (5 bases). V was clipped by 5 bases and J by 2 bases, with 12 bases between them. This CDR3 contains 14 residues. Germline CDR1 MNHEY, CDR2 SVGEGT. CDR3 protein: CASSHGGFNTEAFF. The CDR3 DNA follows: TGTGCCAGCAGTCACGGGGGGTTTAACACTGAAGCTTTCTTT.

The V gene is TRBV10-3, the J gene TRBJ1-5, with D unclear. Trimming removed 6 bases at V and 5 bases at J, with 11 bases between. Looked up from germline, CDR1 is ENHRY and CDR2 is SYGVKD. The CDR3 has 13 amino acids. CDR3: CAISLGADQPQHF. CDR3 coding DNA: TGTGCCATCAGCTTGGGTGCAGATCAGCCCCAGCATTTT.

This clonotype was seen a single time. The rearrangement links TRBV20-1 to TRBJ1-6; TRBD1 might be the D (5 bases). This CDR3 has 13 amino acids. The V end lost 1 base, the J end lost 7 bases, and 8 bases lay between the germline ends. Looked up from germline, CDR1 is DFQATT and CDR2 is SNEGSKA (reference sequence). CDR3 nucleotide sequence: TGCAGTGCTAGAGGGGACGGGAATTCACCCCTCCACTTT. This sequence encodes CSARGDGNSPLHF.

The CDR3 sequence: CASSLALGGWDRHTDTQYF. The CDR3 DNA sequence: TGCGCCAGCAGCTTGGCTCTCGGGGGTTGGGACAGACACACAGATACGCAGTATTTT. The V gene is TRBV5-1, the J gene TRBJ2-3; TRBD1 is a possible D gene (7 bases). The CDR3 is 19 residues long. V was cut by 0 bases and J by 2 bases, with 22 bases left in between. From germline, CDR1 is SGHRS and CDR2 YFSETQ.

This clonotype was counted a few times. V is TRBV29-1 and J is TRBJ2-1; unclear D gene. The CDR3 has 12 residues. V gave up 6 bases and J gave up 0 bases, with 6 bases separating them. Germline CDR1 reads SQVTM; CDR2 reads ANQGSEA. CDR3 sequence (DNA): TGCAGCGTAACAGTCTCCTACAATGAGCAGTTCTTC. Its protein product is CSVTVSYNEQFF.

This clonotype was detected a few times. One end of the junction is discordant with germline, which a read error may explain. This chain connects TRBV7-7 to TRBJ2-5, with 7 bases lining up with TRBD1. Germline V gene sequence: CDR1 SSHAT, CDR2 FNYEAQ (reference sequence). The CDR3 runs to 14 residues. The DNA for the CDR3 is TGTGCTAGCAGCCCAAGGGGGCTCAAAGAGACCCAGTACTTC. Its protein is CASSPRGLKETQYF. The full variable domain, in which reference TRBV7-7 and TRBJ2-5 provide the parts outside the CDR3, is GAGVSQSPRYKVTKRGQDVTLRCDPISSHATLYWYQQALGQGPEFLTYFNYEAQPDKSGLPSDRFSAERPEGSISTLTIQRTEQRDSAMYRCASSPRGLKETQYFGPGTRLLVL.

CDR3 sequence: CSVEDRGAGANVLTF. CDR3 nucleotides: TGCAGCGTTGAAGATAGGGGTGCTGGGGCCAACGTCCTGACTTTC. The rearrangement uses TRBV29-1 and TRBJ2-6, with D possibly being TRBD1 (5 bases). V shed 0 bases and J shed 2 bases, with 8 bases lying between them. Germline V CDR1 and CDR2: SQVTM, ANQGSEA. The CDR3 loop spans 15 amino acids. Full variable domain (missing parts from reference TRBV29-1 and TRBJ2-6): SAVISQKPSRDICQRGTSLTIQCQVDSQVTMMFWYRQQPGQSLTLIATANQGSEATYESGFVIDKFPISRPNLTFSTLTVSNMSPEDSSIYLCSVEDRGAGANVLTFGAGSRLTVL.

The V and J genes are TRBV5-5 and TRBJ1-1; D possibly corresponds to TRBD1 (6 bases). There are 15 residues in the CDR3. Trimming shortened V by 0 bases and J by 4 bases, and 13 bases separated the two germline ends. Germline lookup yields CDR1 SGHKS and CDR2 YYEKEE (reference sequence). The CDR3 is CASSLEGGRGTEAFF. The CDR3 nucleotides are TGTGCCAGCAGCTTGGAAGGGGGTCGAGGCACTGAAGCTTTCTTT.

A few counts support this clonotype. This rearrangement joins TRBV7-2 to TRBJ2-7; the D is unclear. The CDR3 sequence is 15 residues long. Germline loops: CDR1 SGHTA, CDR2 FQGNSA. Between the trimmed V and J ends, which lost 5 bases and 0 bases, there was a span of 14 bases. CDR3 sequence reads: CASSIEWGSSYEQYF. CDR3 nucleotide sequence: TGTGCCAGCAGCATCGAATGGGGAAGCTCCTACGAGCAGTACTTC.

The chain couples TRBV20-1 to TRBJ1-2; 7 nucleotides match TRBD1. This CDR3 region has 13 residues. Germline trimming cut 5 bases from V and 4 bases from J; bases unmatched to any gene: 7. The germline V gene encodes CDR1 DFQATT and CDR2 SNEGSKA (reference sequence). CDR3 region: CSALDRAAYGYTF. The CDR3 nucleotides read TGCAGTGCTTTAGACAGGGCCGCCTATGGCTACACCTTC.